A single sample gave rise to the 14 T cell receptor beta chains below, sequenced in a study of cytomegalovirus exposure and HLA in healthy donors. The PCR employed 60 Vbeta primers together with 13 Jbeta primers. TCRdb's copy holds only in-frame clones and misses some; the assay was immunoSEQ multiplex PCR. The sample has over 150,000 clones, roughly 87% seen once. The sample comprised PBMCs. The receptors stem from a man aged 45-65 years in good health and CMV-seronegative.

The V call is TRBV27, the J call TRBJ2-5; a weak D match, TRBD1 (5 bases). This CDR3 has 14 amino acids. Per germline, CDR1 MNHEY and CDR2 SMNVEV (reference sequence). V was shortened by 2 bases and J by 3 bases, with 10 bases between the two germline ends. The CDR3 DNA reads as TGTGCCAGCAGTTTACAGGGAATGGAAGAGACCCAGTACTTC. Amino acid sequence: CASSLQGMEETQYF.

This clone was picked up a small number of times. The rearrangement joins TRBV6-5 to TRBJ2-5; tentatively, D is TRBD2 (7 bases). This CDR3 comprises 15 residues. The V end was cut by 2 bases, the J end by 5 bases, with 15 bases between. Germline lookup yields CDR1 MNHEY and CDR2 SVGAGI. CDR3 in DNA: TGTGCCAGCAGTTACGCCCGGGGGCGGGGGGAGACCCAGTACTTC. Its protein product is CASSYARGRGETQYF.

The chain combines TRBV6-4 with TRBJ2-5, with 12 nucleotides matching TRBD2. This CDR3 region has 14 residues. V dropped 8 bases and J dropped 5; count of bases not matched to a gene: 6. Germline CDR1 is MRHNA and CDR2 is SNTAGT. The CDR3 region has the DNA TGTGCCAGCCCTAGCGGGAGGGGTGTCGAGACCCAGTACTTC. This gives the protein CASPSGRGVETQYF.

In this sample, this clone turned up once. This chain uses TRBV18 with TRBJ1-3; tentatively, D is TRBD1 (6 bases). Germline loops: CDR1 KGHSH, CDR2 LQKENI. This CDR3 has 13 residues. V dropped 6 bases and J dropped 8 bases, with 14 bases sitting between them. CDR3 DNA sequence: TGTGCCAGCTCGACAGGCCCGGTAGACACCATATATTTT. Translating it yields CASSTGPVDTIYF.

This chain connects TRBV7-9 to TRBJ2-3; 8 nucleotides line up with TRBD1. The trim removed 5 bases at V and 0 bases at J, leaving 7 bases unmatched. The CDR3 consists of 16 residues. Per germline, CDR1 SEHNR and CDR2 FQNEAQ (reference sequence). The CDR3, as DNA: TGTGCCAGCAGCCCCGGACAGGGAGAGAGCACAGATACGCAGTATTTT. Residues: CASSPGQGESTDTQYF.

This rearrangement joins TRBV5-5 to TRBJ2-7, with 7 bases fitting TRBD1. The CDR3 runs 15 residues. The germline gives CDR1 SGHKS, CDR2 YYEKEE (reference sequence). The V gene end was trimmed by 0 bases and the J gene end by 4 bases; junction bases not matched to a gene: 7. CDR3 nucleotide sequence: TGTGCCAGCAGCTTGGGACGGGACAGAGCATACGAGCAGTACTTC. It translates to CASSLGRDRAYEQYF.

J is TRBJ2-5 and V is TRBV6-1; 9 bases align to TRBD2. The J call could be wrong; TRBJ2-7 is a better fit for the DNA end. Per the germline V gene, CDR1 is MNHNS and CDR2 is SASEGT. The CDR3 is 16 amino acids. The CDR3 is CASSEALRGGFYEQYF. CDR3 nucleotide sequence: TGTGCCAGCAGTGAAGCGCTGCGGGGGGGCTTCTACGAGCAGTACTTC.

The CDR3 DNA is TGTGCCACCAGGGGGCAGGGGGCCTACGAGCAGTACTTC. As protein: CATRGQGAYEQYF. This chain links TRBV2 with TRBJ2-7; TRBD1 matches at 8 bases. Germline loops: CDR1 SNHLY, CDR2 FYNNEI. There are 13 residues in the CDR3. V shed 10 bases, J shed 2 bases, and the junction held 7 bases outside the gene matches.

The V and J genes are TRBV28 and TRBJ1-2, with 12 bases lining up with TRBD1. The trim removed 6 bases at V and 5 bases at J, leaving 7 bases unmatched. The germline gives CDR1 MDHEN, CDR2 SYDVKM. This CDR3 has 15 amino acids. CDR3 sequence reads: CASSQPGQGAYGYTF. CDR3 DNA: TGTGCCAGCAGCCAGCCGGGACAGGGGGCATATGGCTACACCTTC.

CDR3 amino acids: CASSRTGRYGYTF. CDR3 sequence (DNA): TGCGCCAGCAGCCGGACAGGGCGGTATGGCTACACCTTC. This sequence joins TRBV4-3 and TRBJ1-2, with 8 bases matching TRBD1. J lost 5 bases, V lost 4 bases, and 3 bases had no gene match. There are 13 residues in the CDR3. Looked up from germline, CDR1 is LGHNA and CDR2 is YSLEER.

This chain connects TRBV5-4 to TRBJ2-2; possibly TRBD1 for D (6 bases). The CDR3 is 15 amino acids. Germline V gene data show CDR1 as SGHNT and CDR2 as YYREEE (reference sequence). Trimming removed 3 bases at V and 2 bases at J, with 11 bases between. The CDR3 here is CASSSGTRNTGELFF. The CDR3 DNA sequence: TGTGCCAGCAGCTCAGGGACAAGAAACACCGGGGAGCTGTTTTTT.

The chain recombines TRBV7-3 with TRBJ2-2; D may be TRBD2 (6 bases). Looked up from germline, CDR1 is SGHTA and CDR2 is FQGTGA. V lost 2 bases, J lost 8 bases, and 12 bases lay in between. The CDR3 sequence is 14 residues long. CDR3 in DNA: TGTGCCAGCAGCTTAGGACCGGAGGGTGGGGAGCTGTTTTTT. This codes for CASSLGPEGGELFF. Supplemented by reference TRBV7-3 and TRBJ2-2, the full variable domain reads GAGVSQTPSNKVTEKGKYVELRCDPISGHTALYWYRQSLGQGPEFLIYFQGTGAADDSGLPNDRFFAVRPEGSVSTLKIQRTERGDSAVYLCASSLGPEGGELFFGEGSRLTVL.

This clone showed up just a few times. The chain recombines TRBV18 with TRBJ1-5, with unresolved D. Trimming took off 2 bases at V and 1 base at J, with 9 bases between the two ends. The germline CDR1 and CDR2 sequences are KGHSH and LQKENI. This CDR3 has 15 residues. CDR3 loop: CASSPVSESNQPQHF. The CDR3 nucleotides read TGTGCCAGCTCACCAGTTAGTGAGAGCAATCAGCCCCAGCATTTT.

V is TRBV27 and J is TRBJ2-3, with 7 nucleotides matching TRBD2. Germline V gives CDR1 MNHEY, CDR2 SMNVEV (reference sequence). The CDR3 is 14 residues long. After removal of 4 bases from V and 6 bases from J, the junction contained 7 bases not matched to a gene. As DNA, the CDR3 is TGTGCCAGCAGTTCCCCCTGGGGGGGGGATACGCAGTATTTT. Translating it yields CASSSPWGGDTQYF.